One and the same sample provided the 10 T cell receptor beta chains below, sequenced in a study of vaccination and CD4 T cells after COVID-19. Documented treatment: roughly 10-day PBMC culture with coronavirus spike peptide pools or control peptides (ViraFEST assay). Their antigens are not known. Sequencing of cultured CD4+ T cell DNA used the Oncomine TCR Beta short-read assay. TCRdb reanalysed the PCR reads using MiXCR and keeps one entry per CDR3 protein. The sample contains 20,000 to 25,000 distinct CDR3 sequences, around 40% of which appear only once. Sequencing was performed on CD4+ T cells from blood, cultured in vitro. These receptors all stem from a human donor who had recovered from COVID-19.

J is TRBJ2-1 and V is TRBV6-5; D not resolved. Trimming cost V 0 bases and J 10 bases, with 16 bases left between them. Germline loops: CDR1 MNHEY, CDR2 SVGAGI. This CDR3 comprises 15 residues. The CDR3 loop is CASSYSSSFPREQFF. The CDR3 DNA sequence: TGTGCCAGCAGTTACTCTAGCTCCTTCCCCCGAGAGCAGTTCTTC.

This clonotype has just a few counts. The gene calls are TRBV29-1 and TRBJ1-2, with D tentatively TRBD1 (5 bases). Trimming left V 6 bases short and J 8 bases short, with 22 bases between. The CDR3 contains 14 residues. Germline CDR1 reads SQVTM; CDR2 reads ANQGSEA. Written as DNA, the CDR3 is TGCAGCGTGACCCCTACCCCTAGGGGTGGGGGCTACACCTTC. Its translation is CSVTPTPRGGGYTF.

This sequence joins TRBV27 and TRBJ2-7; 9 nucleotides match TRBD1. This CDR3 has 15 amino acids. Trimming removed 5 bases from V and 4 bases from J; junction bases left unmatched: 9. The germline gives CDR1 MNHEY, CDR2 SMNVEV (reference sequence). The CDR3 nucleotides read TGTGCCAGCAGTCAACCGGGACAGGGTGCTTACGAGCAGTACTTC. Translated: CASSQPGQGAYEQYF.

V gene TRBV5-5 combines with J gene TRBJ2-5; D gene uncertain. Looked up from germline, CDR1 is SGHKS and CDR2 is YYEKEE (reference sequence). This CDR3 has 14 residues. The V end lost 0 bases, the J end lost 7 bases, and 13 bases lay between the germline ends. The CDR3 DNA sequence: TGTGCCAGCAGCTTGGAAGCTGGATCAGGGACCCAGTACTTC. Residues: CASSLEAGSGTQYF.

The chain is built from TRBV11-2 and TRBJ1-2; D gene ambiguous. The CDR3 extends over 13 amino acids. V dropped 1 base and J dropped 4 bases, with 7 bases sitting between them. The germline gives CDR1 SGHAT, CDR2 FQNNGV. The CDR3 nucleotides read TGTGCCAGCAGCTTAGGGACGGTCTATGGCTACACCTTC. Translating gives CASSLGTVYGYTF.

This clonotype has just one count. The rearrangement uses TRBV7-8 and TRBJ2-7; D remains ambiguous. Between the trimmed V and J ends, which lost 7 bases and 4 bases, there was a span of 17 bases. There are 14 residues in the CDR3. Germline CDR1 reads SGHVS; CDR2 reads FQNEAQ. The CDR3 bases are TGTGCCAGCACCCCGAGCCCGAGCCCTTACGAGCAGTACTTC. Translating gives CASTPSPSPYEQYF.

The CDR3, as DNA: TGTGCCAGCAGCTTAGTGGGGCCGACGAATACTGAGCAGTTCTTC. Its protein product is CASSLVGPTNTEQFF. The chain uses TRBV7-3 and TRBJ2-1; possible D gene TRBD1, 5 bases. V gave up 2 bases and J gave up 9 bases, with 17 bases separating them. The CDR3 runs to 15 residues. Germline lookup yields CDR1 SGHTA and CDR2 FQGTGA. Supplemented by reference TRBV7-3 and TRBJ2-1, the full variable domain reads GAGVSQTPSNKVTEKGKYVELRCDPISGHTALYWYRQSLGQGPEFLIYFQGTGAADDSGLPNDRFFAVRPEGSVSTLKIQRTERGDSAVYLCASSLVGPTNTEQFFGPGTRLTVL.

This chain connects TRBV19 to TRBJ1-1, with a possible D match to TRBD1 (6 bases). This CDR3 contains 13 residues. V gave up 3 bases and J gave up 5 bases, with 10 bases separating them. Germline CDR1 LNHDA, CDR2 SQIVND (reference sequence). This chain's CDR3 is CASSIQGTTEAFF. The CDR3 DNA is TGTGCCAGTAGTATTCAGGGGACGACTGAAGCTTTCTTT.

The chain combines TRBV5-1 with TRBJ2-7, with 11 nucleotides matching TRBD2. Germline values: CDR1 SGHRS, CDR2 YFSETQ. V gave up 2 bases and J gave up 4 bases; unmatched junction bases: 2. This CDR3 spans 14 amino acids. This CDR3 reads CASSFGTSGYEQYF. The CDR3 DNA sequence: TGCGCCAGCAGCTTCGGGACTAGCGGATACGAGCAGTACTTC.

The chain links TRBV2 to TRBJ2-1, with D hard to call. V lost 4 bases to trimming and J lost 9 bases, with 13 bases between them. The CDR3 runs 13 residues. From germline, CDR1 is SNHLY and CDR2 FYNNEI. CDR3 loop: CASSVELGSEQFF. For the CDR3, the DNA is TGTGCCAGCAGTGTCGAGCTAGGAAGTGAGCAGTTCTTC.